This entry features one T cell receptor beta chain sequence. Its antigen remains unknown. The sampled adjacent lung lay at least 2 cm from the tumor margin and showed no atypia. The sample comes from a study of T cells in localized non-small cell lung cancer. General study findings and limits: Tumor trailed uninvolved adjacent lung in T cell clonality, which peaked there.

TCRdb's copy holds only in-frame clones and misses some; the assay was immunoSEQ multiplex PCR. The repertoire holds 1,500 to 2,000 clones, with around 36% as singletons. This CDR3 is 16 amino acids long. The specimen comprised normal lung tissue next to the tumor, sampled before any cancer treatment. The V call is TRBV12-2, the J call TRBJ1-6. TRBV12-2 is marked as a pseudogene. The sequence was collected from a woman between 40 and 69 years old with stage II lung adenocarcinoma. In nucleotides, the CDR3 is TGTGCAAGTCGCCCATCGGGCCATATGGGGGGTTCACCCCTCCACTTT. Residues: CASRPSGHMGGSPLHF.